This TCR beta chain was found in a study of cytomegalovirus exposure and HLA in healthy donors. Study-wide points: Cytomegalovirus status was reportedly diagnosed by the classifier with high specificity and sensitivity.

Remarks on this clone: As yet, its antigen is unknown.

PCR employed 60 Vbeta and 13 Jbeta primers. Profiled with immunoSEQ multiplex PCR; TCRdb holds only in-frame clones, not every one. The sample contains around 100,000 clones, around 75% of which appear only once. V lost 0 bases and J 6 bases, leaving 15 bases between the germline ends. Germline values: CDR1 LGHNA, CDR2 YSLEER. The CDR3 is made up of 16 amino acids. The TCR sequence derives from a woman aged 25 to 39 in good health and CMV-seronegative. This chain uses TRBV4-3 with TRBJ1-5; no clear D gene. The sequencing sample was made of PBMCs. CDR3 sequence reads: CASSQEYVEGSQPQHF. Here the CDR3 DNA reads TGCGCCAGCAGCCAAGAATACGTGGAGGGAAGTCAGCCCCAGCATTTT.